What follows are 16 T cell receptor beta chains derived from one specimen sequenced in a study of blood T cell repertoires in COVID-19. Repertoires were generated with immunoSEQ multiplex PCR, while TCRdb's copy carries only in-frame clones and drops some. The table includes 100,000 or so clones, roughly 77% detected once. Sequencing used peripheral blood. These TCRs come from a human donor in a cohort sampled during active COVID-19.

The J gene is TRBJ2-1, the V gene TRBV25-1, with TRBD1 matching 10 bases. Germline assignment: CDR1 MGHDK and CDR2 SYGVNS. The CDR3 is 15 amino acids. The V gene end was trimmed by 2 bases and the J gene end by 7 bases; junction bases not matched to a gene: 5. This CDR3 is CASSEPGTGVNEQFF. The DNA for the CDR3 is TGTGCCAGCAGTGAACCCGGGACAGGGGTGAATGAGCAGTTCTTC.

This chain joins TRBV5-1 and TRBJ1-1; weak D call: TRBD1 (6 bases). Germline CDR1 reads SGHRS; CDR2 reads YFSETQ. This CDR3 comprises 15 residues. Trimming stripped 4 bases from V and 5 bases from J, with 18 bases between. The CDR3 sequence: CASSPRSRGGTEAFF. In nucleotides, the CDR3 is TGCGCCAGCAGCCCGCGGAGCAGAGGGGGAACTGAAGCTTTCTTT.

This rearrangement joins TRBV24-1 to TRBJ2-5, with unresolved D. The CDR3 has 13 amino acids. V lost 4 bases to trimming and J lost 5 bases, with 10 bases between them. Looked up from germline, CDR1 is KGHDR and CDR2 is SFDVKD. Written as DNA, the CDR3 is TGTGCCACCAGTGACTATTACCGGGAGACCCAGTACTTC. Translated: CATSDYYRETQYF.

The CDR3 here is CASSPRTETGSSPLHF. CDR3 coding DNA: TGTGCCAGCAGCCCGCGGACGGAGACTGGGAGTTCACCCCTCCACTTT. The genes are TRBV7-8 and TRBJ1-6; D is undetermined. The V gene lost 5 bases and the J gene lost 9 bases, with 20 bases spanning the gap. The CDR3 extends over 16 amino acids. Germline V gives CDR1 SGHVS, CDR2 FQNEAQ. Looking up the rest from reference TRBV7-8 and TRBJ1-6 gives the full variable domain: GAGVSQSPRYKVAKRGQDVALRCDPISGHVSLFWYQQALGQGPEFLTYFQNEAQLDKSGLPSDRFFAERPEGSVSTLKIQRTQQEDSAVYLCASSPRTETGSSPLHFGNGTRLTVT.

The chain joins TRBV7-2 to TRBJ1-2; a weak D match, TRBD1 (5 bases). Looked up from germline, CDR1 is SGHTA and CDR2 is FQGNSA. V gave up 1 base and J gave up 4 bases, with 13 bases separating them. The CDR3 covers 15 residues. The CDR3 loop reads CASSLGGHRFYGYTF. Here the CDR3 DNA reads TGTGCCAGCAGCTTAGGCGGACACCGATTCTATGGCTACACCTTC.

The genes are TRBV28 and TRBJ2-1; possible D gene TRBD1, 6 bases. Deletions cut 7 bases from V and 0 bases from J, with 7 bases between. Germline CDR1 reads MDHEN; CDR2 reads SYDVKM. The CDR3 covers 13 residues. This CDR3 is CASIRGSYNEQFF. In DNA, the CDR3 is TGTGCCAGCATCAGGGGCTCCTACAATGAGCAGTTCTTC.

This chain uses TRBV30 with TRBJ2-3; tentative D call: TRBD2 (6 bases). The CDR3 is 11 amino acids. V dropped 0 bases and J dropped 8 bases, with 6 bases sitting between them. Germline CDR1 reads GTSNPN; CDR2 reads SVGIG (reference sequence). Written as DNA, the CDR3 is TGTGCCTGGAGTGTAGCGGGTACGCAGTATTTT. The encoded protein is CAWSVAGTQYF.

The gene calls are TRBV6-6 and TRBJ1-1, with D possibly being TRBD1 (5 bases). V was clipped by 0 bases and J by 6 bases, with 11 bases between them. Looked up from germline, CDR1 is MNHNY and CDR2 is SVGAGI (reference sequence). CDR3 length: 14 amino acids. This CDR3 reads CASSYSGAGSEAFF. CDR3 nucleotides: TGTGCCAGCAGTTACTCGGGTGCAGGGTCTGAAGCTTTCTTT.

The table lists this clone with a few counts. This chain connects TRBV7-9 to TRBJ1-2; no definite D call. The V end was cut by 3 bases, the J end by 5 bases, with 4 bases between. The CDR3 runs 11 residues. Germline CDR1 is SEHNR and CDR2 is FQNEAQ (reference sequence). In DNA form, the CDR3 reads TGTGCCAGCAGCTTGGAGTATGGCTACACCTTC. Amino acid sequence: CASSLEYGYTF.

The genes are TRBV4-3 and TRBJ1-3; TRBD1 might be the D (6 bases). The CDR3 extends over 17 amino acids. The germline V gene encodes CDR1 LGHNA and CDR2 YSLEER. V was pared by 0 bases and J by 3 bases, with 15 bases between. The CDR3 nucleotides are TGCGCCAGCAGCCAAGATCTATCCCCCAGGGGTGGAAACACCATATATTTT. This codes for CASSQDLSPRGGNTIYF.

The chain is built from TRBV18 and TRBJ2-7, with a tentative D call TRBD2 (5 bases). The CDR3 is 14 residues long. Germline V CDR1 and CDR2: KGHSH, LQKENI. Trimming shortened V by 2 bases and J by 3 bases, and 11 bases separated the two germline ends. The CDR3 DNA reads TGTGCCAGCTCACCAGCTACCGGGATCTACGAGCAGTACTTC. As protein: CASSPATGIYEQYF.

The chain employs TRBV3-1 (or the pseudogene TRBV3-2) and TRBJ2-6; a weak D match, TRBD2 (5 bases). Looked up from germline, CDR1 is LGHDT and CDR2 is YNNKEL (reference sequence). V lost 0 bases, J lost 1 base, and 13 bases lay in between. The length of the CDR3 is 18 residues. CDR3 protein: CASSQDTLWESGANVLTF. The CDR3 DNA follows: TGTGCCAGCAGCCAAGATACACTCTGGGAGTCTGGGGCCAACGTCCTGACTTTC.

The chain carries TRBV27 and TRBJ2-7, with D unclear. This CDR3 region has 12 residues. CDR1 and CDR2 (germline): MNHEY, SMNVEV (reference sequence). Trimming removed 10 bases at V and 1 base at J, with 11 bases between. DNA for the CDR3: TGTGCCACTCACGGGTCATCCTACGAGCAGTACTTC. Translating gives CATHGSSYEQYF.

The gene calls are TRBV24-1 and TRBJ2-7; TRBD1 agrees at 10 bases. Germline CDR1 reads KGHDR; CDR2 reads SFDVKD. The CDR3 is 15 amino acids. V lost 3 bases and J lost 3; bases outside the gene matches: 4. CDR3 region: CATSDPRTGGYEQYF. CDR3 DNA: TGTGCCACCAGTGATCCGCGGACAGGGGGCTACGAGCAGTACTTC.

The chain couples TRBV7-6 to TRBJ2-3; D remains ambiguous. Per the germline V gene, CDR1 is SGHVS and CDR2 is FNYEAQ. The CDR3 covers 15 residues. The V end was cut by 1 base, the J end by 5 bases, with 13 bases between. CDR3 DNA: TGTGCCAGCAGCTTAGTGGCTAGGAGAGGAGATACGCAGTATTTT. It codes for CASSLVARRGDTQYF.

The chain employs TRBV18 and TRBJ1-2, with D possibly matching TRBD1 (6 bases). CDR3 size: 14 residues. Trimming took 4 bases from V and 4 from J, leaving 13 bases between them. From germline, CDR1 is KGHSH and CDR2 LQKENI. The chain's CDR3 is CASSLIQGIYGYTF. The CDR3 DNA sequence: TGTGCCAGCTCACTTATTCAGGGGATCTATGGCTACACCTTC.